These 8 T cell receptor beta chains originate from one sample sequenced in a study of beta chain features in type 1 diabetes. Study-level results: People with Type 1 diabetes carried modestly yet significantly shorter TCRB CDR3s in all four CD4+ subsets.

The investigators reverse transcribed all of the isolated RNA, so they sequenced expressed TCRB transcripts. This table comes from immunoSEQ multiplex PCR, and its TCRdb copy is limited to in-frame clones, with some not included. This table holds 95,000 to 150,000 clones, about 16% found once. What these receptors recognize is not known. Sequencing was carried out using central memory CD4+ T cells from blood. These TCRs come from a man younger than 40 with type 1 diabetes.

The V and J genes are TRBV7-9 and TRBJ1-4; a possible D gene is TRBD1 (6 bases). Trimming took 4 bases from V and 8 from J, leaving 14 bases between them. Looked up from germline, CDR1 is SEHNR and CDR2 is FQNEAQ (reference sequence). CDR3 length: 14 residues. The CDR3 coding sequence is TGTGCCAGCAGCTACGACAGGCGGGAAGAAAAACTGTTTTTT. Translating it yields CASSYDRREEKLFF.

The genes are TRBV7-2 and TRBJ2-7; perhaps TRBD2 as D (6 bases). The CDR3 has 14 amino acids. Trimming removed 5 bases from V and 3 bases from J, with 14 bases in between. The germline V gene has CDR1 SGHTA and CDR2 FQGNSA. CDR3 nucleotides: TGTGCCAGCAGCCCCAAAGGCGGGAACTACGAGCAGTACTTC. Protein sequence: CASSPKGGNYEQYF.

The table lists this clone with a few counts. The chain combines TRBV11-2 with TRBJ2-3, with no clear D. Trimming took 4 bases from V and 4 from J, leaving 21 bases between them. The CDR3 runs to 17 residues. CDR1 is SGHAT, CDR2 FQNNGV, per germline. The CDR3 DNA sequence: TGTGCCAGCAGCTCAACCGCCGGGCCCCTTGTCTCAGATACGCAGTATTTT. Protein product: CASSSTAGPLVSDTQYF.

The chain recombines TRBV15 with TRBJ1-2; D may be TRBD1 (6 bases). This CDR3 region has 13 residues. Germline values: CDR1 LNHNV, CDR2 YYDKDF (reference sequence). The ends were cut back, 0 bases at V and 6 bases at J, with 8 bases in the middle. The CDR3 DNA sequence: TGTGCCACCAGCAGAGACAGGGGACATGGCTACACCTTC. This codes for CATSRDRGHGYTF.

This sequence joins TRBV30 and TRBJ1-4; D is ambiguous. The germline V gene has CDR1 GTSNPN and CDR2 SVGIG (reference sequence). Trimming removed 0 bases from V and 10 bases from J, with 6 bases in between. The CDR3 length is 11 residues. CDR3 region: CAWSVGRKLFF. As DNA, the CDR3 is TGTGCCTGGAGTGTTGGTAGAAAACTGTTTTTT.

This chain joins TRBV29-1 and TRBJ2-5; perhaps TRBD2 as D (7 bases). Germline assignment: CDR1 SQVTM and CDR2 ANQGSEA. This CDR3 is built from 13 residues. V was pared by 8 bases and J by 4 bases, with 17 bases between. The CDR3 region has the DNA TGCAGCCACCTCGGGGGGCAGGGAGAGACCCAGTACTTC. This codes for CSHLGGQGETQYF.

The rearrangement links TRBV7-9 to TRBJ2-3; D may be TRBD1 or TRBD2 (5 bases each). This CDR3 has 12 amino acids. Trimming shortened V by 5 bases and J by 6 bases, and 9 bases separated the two germline ends. CDR1 SEHNR and CDR2 FQNEAQ come from the germline V gene (reference sequence). In DNA, the CDR3 is TGTGCCAGCAGCCCGGGGCAGGATACGCAGTATTTT. It encodes CASSPGQDTQYF.

The V and J genes are TRBV9 and TRBJ1-6, with TRBD1 as a possible D gene (5 bases). The germline V gene encodes CDR1 SGDLS and CDR2 YYNGEE. The CDR3 is 14 residues long. V lost 2 bases and J 10 bases, leaving 13 bases between the germline ends. The CDR3 DNA follows: TGTGCCAGCAGCGTGGGGACGGAAGGGTCACCCCTCCACTTT. This encodes CASSVGTEGSPLHF. Full variable domain (outside the CDR3, taken from reference TRBV9 and TRBJ1-6): DSGVTQTPKHLITATGQRVTLRCSPRSGDLSVYWYQQSLDQGLQFLIQYYNGEERAKGNILERFSAQQFPDLHSELNLSSLELGDSALYFCASSVGTEGSPLHFGNGTRLTVT.